The 20 T cell receptor beta chains in this list originate from one sample, sequenced in a study of cytomegalovirus exposure and HLA in healthy donors. Use of 60 Vbeta and 13 Jbeta primers characterized the PCR. Clones were read by immunoSEQ multiplex PCR, and TCRdb kept only the in-frame ones, dropping some. The sample shows about 150,000 clones, just under 75% of them seen only once. The material sequenced was PBMCs. The source of these receptors is a woman aged 18-29 years in good health and CMV-seronegative.

The rearrangement uses TRBV12-5 and TRBJ2-1, with 7 bases matching TRBD1. The J segment lost 9 bases and the V segment lost 0 bases, leaving 8 bases of the junction unmatched. Germline loops: CDR1 LGHNT, CDR2 FRNRAP. This CDR3 is built from 15 residues. CDR3 nucleotide sequence: TGTGCTAGTGGTTTGGTAGGGGCAGGGGGATTTGAGCAGTTCTTC. Encoded protein: CASGLVGAGGFEQFF.

The chain links TRBV12-5 to TRBJ1-1; D call uncertain. CDR3 size: 17 residues. Trimming stripped 0 bases from V and 0 bases from J, with 14 bases between. Germline CDR1 LGHNT, CDR2 FRNRAP. In DNA form, the CDR3 reads TGTGCTAGTGGTTTGGTACTAGGGTCCACGGTGAACACTGAAGCTTTCTTT. As protein: CASGLVLGSTVNTEAFF.

V and J are TRBV2 and TRBJ1-2, with a weak D call TRBD1 (5 bases). The CDR3 spans 11 residues. The germline V gene encodes CDR1 SNHLY and CDR2 FYNNEI. The V and J ends lost 6 bases and 4 bases respectively, with 6 bases between them. CDR3 protein: CASRDTYGYTF. CDR3 DNA sequence: TGTGCCAGCAGGGACACCTATGGCTACACCTTC.

This clone was detected only a few times. The chain is built from TRBV18 and TRBJ2-7, with 12 bases matching TRBD2. V lost 2 bases to trimming and J lost 5 bases; unmatched junction nucleotides: 4. From germline, CDR1 is KGHSH and CDR2 LQKENI. The CDR3 consists of 15 residues. CDR3 protein: CASSPTSGGTNEQYF. In DNA, the CDR3 is TGTGCCAGCTCACCAACTAGCGGGGGGACCAACGAGCAGTACTTC.

A few counts support this clone. V and J are TRBV7-8 and TRBJ1-1, with TRBD1 matching over 8 bases. The V gene's germline CDR1 is SGHVS and CDR2 FQNEAQ. The CDR3 runs to 15 residues. V lost 4 bases and J lost 4; bases outside the gene matches: 8. CDR3 bases: TGTGCCAGCAGCTACGACGGACAGGGAACCACTGAAGCTTTCTTT. Amino acids: CASSYDGQGTTEAFF.

The rearrangement links TRBV27 to TRBJ1-1; maybe TRBD1 (5 bases). In germline, CDR1 is MNHEY, CDR2 SMNVEV (reference sequence). The V and J ends lost 5 bases and 0 bases respectively, with 10 bases between them. The CDR3 runs to 14 residues. The CDR3 sequence: CASSHQGLNTEAFF. The CDR3 DNA follows: TGTGCCAGCAGTCACCAGGGTCTGAACACTGAAGCTTTCTTT.

This chain joins TRBV4-3 and TRBJ1-2, with a possible D match to TRBD1 (5 bases). Looked up from germline, CDR1 is LGHNA and CDR2 is YSLEER. Trimming removed 0 bases from V and 3 bases from J, with 32 bases in between. The CDR3 runs to 22 residues. The DNA for the CDR3 is TGCGCCAGCAGCCAAGATGGCCATCATAGCTTACCCGGGACTCTAGGAGACTATGGCTACACCTTC. It yields the protein CASSQDGHHSLPGTLGDYGYTF.

The chain employs TRBV2 and TRBJ1-6, with TRBD1 identical over 9 bases. The V gene's germline CDR1 is SNHLY and CDR2 FYNNEI. V lost 2 bases to trimming and J lost 8 bases; unmatched junction nucleotides: 1. The length of the CDR3 is 14 residues. DNA of the CDR3: TGTGCCAGCAGTGAACGGGACAGGGATTCACCCCTCCACTTT. This translates into CASSERDRDSPLHF.

The V and J genes are TRBV11-3 and TRBJ1-1, with 7 bases aligning to TRBD1. V gave up 4 bases and J gave up 6 bases; unmatched junction bases: 8. Germline lookup yields CDR1 SGHNT and CDR2 YENEEA. The CDR3 spans 14 residues. CDR3: CASSSETGQAEAFF. CDR3 DNA: TGTGCCAGCAGCTCAGAGACAGGACAGGCTGAAGCTTTCTTT.

The J gene is TRBJ2-7, the V gene TRBV21-1; the table's TRBD2 call for D was not verified on the DNA. TRBV21-1 is designated a pseudogene. CDR3 length: 17 residues. The CDR3 DNA reads as TGTGCCAGCAGCAAAGGAGTAGGGACTAGCGGGCGTAGGAAGCAGTACGTC. Translated, it gives CASSKGVGTSGRRKQYV.

The chain combines TRBV5-1 with TRBJ2-4; maybe TRBD1 (5 bases). Germline assignment: CDR1 SGHRS and CDR2 YFSETQ. V dropped 0 bases and J dropped 13 bases, with 23 bases sitting between them. This CDR3 is 16 amino acids long. The CDR3 protein is CASSLGGAGVPYFQYF. The CDR3 DNA is TGCGCCAGCAGCTTGGGGGGCGCAGGTGTACCTTACTTCCAGTACTTC.

The sample holds one count of this clone. J is TRBJ2-5 and V is TRBV5-1; D perhaps matches TRBD1 (6 bases). With 0 bases removed from V and 1 base from J, the gap between germline ends came to 13 bases. Germline lookup yields CDR1 SGHRS and CDR2 YFSETQ. The CDR3 is made up of 16 amino acids. In nucleotides, the CDR3 is TGCGCCAGCAGCTTGGGTTCCCAGGGGCTCCAAGAGACCCAGTACTTC. This translates into CASSLGSQGLQETQYF. The whole variable domain, remainder taken from reference TRBV5-1 and TRBJ2-5, is KAGVTQTPRYLIKTRGQQVTLSCSPISGHRSVSWYQQTPGQGLQFLFEYFSETQRNKGNFPGRFSGRQFSNSRSEMNVSTLELGDSALYLCASSLGSQGLQETQYFGPGTRLLVL.

The chain combines TRBV11-3 with TRBJ1-2, with TRBD1 matching 7 bases. The germline V gene encodes CDR1 SGHNT and CDR2 YENEEA. The CDR3 covers 14 residues. Trimming removed 4 bases from V and 8 bases from J; junction bases left unmatched: 10. The CDR3 here is CASSSQGPGGGYTF. CDR3 sequence (DNA): TGTGCCAGCAGCTCCCAGGGCCCAGGGGGGGGCTACACCTTC.

The chain has TRBV7-9 and TRBJ1-1; 7 bases align to TRBD1. The germline CDR1 and CDR2 sequences are SEHNR and FQNEAQ (reference sequence). Trimming at V came to 2 bases and at J to 0 bases, leaving 6 bases not matched to a gene. The CDR3 has 16 residues. CDR3 DNA sequence: TGTGCCAGCAGCTTAAAGGGGCAGGGGGTGAACACTGAAGCTTTCTTT. This encodes CASSLKGQGVNTEAFF. Full variable domain (outside the CDR3, taken from reference TRBV7-9 and TRBJ1-1): DTGVSQNPRHKITKRGQNVTFRCDPISEHNRLYWYRQTLGQGPEFLTYFQNEAQLEKSRLLSDRFSAERPKGSFSTLEIQRTEQGDSAMYLCASSLKGQGVNTEAFFGQGTRLTVV.

This chain links TRBV7-8 with TRBJ2-7; 7 bases map to TRBD1. The CDR3 is made up of 15 amino acids. The V gene's germline CDR1 is SGHVS and CDR2 FQNEAQ. Germline trimming cut 1 base from V and 7 bases from J; bases unmatched to any gene: 10. The CDR3 bases are TGTGCCAGCAGCTTAGTTGGGACAGCCGTCCAGGAGCAGTACGTC. It encodes CASSLVGTAVQEQYV.

The chain employs TRBV4-1 and TRBJ2-1, with 7 bases fitting TRBD2. Trimming removed 3 bases from V and 0 bases from J; junction bases left unmatched: 5. This CDR3 is built from 16 residues. CDR1 and CDR2 from the germline V gene are MGHRA and YSYEKL. The CDR3 nucleotides read TGCGCCAGCAGCCAGGGGGGGATCCCCTCCTACAATGAGCAGTTCTTC. This gives the protein CASSQGGIPSYNEQFF.

This clone was observed a handful of times. J is TRBJ2-1 and V is TRBV4-2; D is unresolved. The germline V and J ends were trimmed by 7 bases and 10 bases, with 26 bases remaining between them. CDR1 and CDR2 (germline): LGHNA, YNFKEQ. The CDR3 sequence is 16 residues long. The CDR3 DNA reads as TGTGCCAGCAAATCTACAAGCGACCTTCAGAGAGACGAGCAGTTCTTC. Its protein product is CASKSTSDLQRDEQFF.

The V gene is TRBV30, the J gene TRBJ2-1; the match to TRBD1 covers 10 bases. J gave up 4 bases and V 3 bases, and 0 bases lay outside the gene matches. Looked up from germline, CDR1 is GTSNPN and CDR2 is SVGIG (reference sequence). The CDR3 consists of 13 residues. The CDR3 coding sequence is TGTGCCTGGAGGGGACAGGGGTACAATGAGCAGTTCTTC. This encodes CAWRGQGYNEQFF.

The chain joins TRBV29-1 to TRBJ1-2, with D maybe TRBD1 (6 bases). This CDR3 spans 14 amino acids. Germline CDR1 and CDR2: SQVTM and ANQGSEA. The germline V and J ends were trimmed by 8 bases and 5 bases, with 21 bases remaining between them. DNA for the CDR3: TGCAGCACCGGGGGGACAAAAGACTATTATGGCTACACCTTC. This gives the protein CSTGGTKDYYGYTF. Full variable domain (outside the CDR3, taken from reference TRBV29-1 and TRBJ1-2): SAVISQKPSRDICQRGTSLTIQCQVDSQVTMMFWYRQQPGQSLTLIATANQGSEATYESGFVIDKFPISRPNLTFSTLTVSNMSPEDSSIYLCSTGGTKDYYGYTFGSGTRLTVV.

This chain connects TRBV28 to TRBJ2-7; TRBD1 is a possible D gene (6 bases). Deletions cut 5 bases from V and 2 bases from J, with 22 bases between. This CDR3 region has 17 residues. Germline lookup yields CDR1 MDHEN and CDR2 SYDVKM. CDR3 amino acids: CASSPSPPWSGAYEQYF. CDR3 nucleotide sequence: TGTGCCAGCAGTCCTAGTCCGCCGTGGTCAGGGGCCTACGAGCAGTACTTC.